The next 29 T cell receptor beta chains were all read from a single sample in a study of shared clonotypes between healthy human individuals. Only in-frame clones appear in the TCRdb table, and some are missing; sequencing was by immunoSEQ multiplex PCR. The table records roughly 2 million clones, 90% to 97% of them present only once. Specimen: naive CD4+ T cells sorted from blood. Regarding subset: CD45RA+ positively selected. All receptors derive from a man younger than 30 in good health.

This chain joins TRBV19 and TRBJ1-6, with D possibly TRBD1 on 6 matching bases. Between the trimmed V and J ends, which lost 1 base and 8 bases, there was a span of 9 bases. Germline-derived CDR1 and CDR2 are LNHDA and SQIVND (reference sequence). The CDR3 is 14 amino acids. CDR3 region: CASSIGQADSPLHF. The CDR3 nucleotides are TGTGCCAGTAGTATAGGACAGGCCGATTCACCCCTCCACTTT.

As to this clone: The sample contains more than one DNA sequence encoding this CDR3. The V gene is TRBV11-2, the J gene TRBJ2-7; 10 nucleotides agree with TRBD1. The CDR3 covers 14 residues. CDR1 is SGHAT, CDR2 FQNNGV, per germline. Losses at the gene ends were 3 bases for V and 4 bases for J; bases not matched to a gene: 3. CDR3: CASSLDRGSYEQYF. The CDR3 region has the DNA TGTGCCAGCAGCTTGGACAGGGGGAGTTACGAGCAGTACTTC.

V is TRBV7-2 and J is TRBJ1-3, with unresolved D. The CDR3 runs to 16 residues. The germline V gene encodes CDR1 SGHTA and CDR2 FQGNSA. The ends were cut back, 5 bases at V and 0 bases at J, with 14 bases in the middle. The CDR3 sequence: CASSRESTNSGNTIYF. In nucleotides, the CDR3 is TGTGCCAGCAGCCGGGAGAGTACGAACTCTGGAAACACCATATATTTT.

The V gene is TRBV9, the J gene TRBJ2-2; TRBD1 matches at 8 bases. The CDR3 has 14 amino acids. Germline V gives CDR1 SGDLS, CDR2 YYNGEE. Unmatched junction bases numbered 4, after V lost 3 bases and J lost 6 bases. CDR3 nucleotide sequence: TGTGCCAGCAGCGGGACAGGGTCAGCCGGGGAGCTGTTTTTT. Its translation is CASSGTGSAGELFF.

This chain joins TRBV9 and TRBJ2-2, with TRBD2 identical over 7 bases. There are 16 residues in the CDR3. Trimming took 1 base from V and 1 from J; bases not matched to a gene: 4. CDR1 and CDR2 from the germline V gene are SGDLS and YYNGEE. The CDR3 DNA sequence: TGTGCCAGCAGCGTATCCCCTAGCGGGAACACCGGGGAGCTGTTTTTT. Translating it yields CASSVSPSGNTGELFF.

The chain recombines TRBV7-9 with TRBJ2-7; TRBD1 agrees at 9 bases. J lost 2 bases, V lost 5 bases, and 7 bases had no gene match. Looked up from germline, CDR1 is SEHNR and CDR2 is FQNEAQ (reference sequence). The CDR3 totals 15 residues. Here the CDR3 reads CASSPGTGWTYEQYF. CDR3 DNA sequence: TGTGCCAGCAGCCCCGGGACAGGGTGGACCTACGAGCAGTACTTC.

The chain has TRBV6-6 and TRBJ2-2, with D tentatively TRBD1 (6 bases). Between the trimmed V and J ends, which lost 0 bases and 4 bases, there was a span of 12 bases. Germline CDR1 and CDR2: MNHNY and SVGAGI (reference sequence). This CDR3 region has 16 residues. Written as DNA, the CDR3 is TGTGCCAGCAGTTACTCCCTACAGGGAATCACCGGGGAGCTGTTTTTT. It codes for CASSYSLQGITGELFF.

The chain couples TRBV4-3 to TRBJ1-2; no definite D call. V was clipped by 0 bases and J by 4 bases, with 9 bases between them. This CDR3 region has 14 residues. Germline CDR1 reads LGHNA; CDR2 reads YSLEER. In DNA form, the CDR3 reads TGCGCCAGCAGCCAAGAACTCATGATCTATGGCTACACCTTC. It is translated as CASSQELMIYGYTF.

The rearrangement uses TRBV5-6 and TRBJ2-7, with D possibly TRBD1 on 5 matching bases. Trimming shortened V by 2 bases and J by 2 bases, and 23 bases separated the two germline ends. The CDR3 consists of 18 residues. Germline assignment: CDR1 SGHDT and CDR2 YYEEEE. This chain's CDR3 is CASSFTGPFGALTYEQYF. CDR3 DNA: TGTGCCAGCAGCTTTACCGGGCCCTTTGGGGCACTTACCTACGAGCAGTACTTC.

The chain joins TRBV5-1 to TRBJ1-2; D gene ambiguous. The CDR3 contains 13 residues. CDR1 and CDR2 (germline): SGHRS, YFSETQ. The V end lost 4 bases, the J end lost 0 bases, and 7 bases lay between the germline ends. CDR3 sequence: CASSRGSNYGYTF. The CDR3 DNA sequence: TGCGCCAGCAGCCGGGGATCTAACTATGGCTACACCTTC.

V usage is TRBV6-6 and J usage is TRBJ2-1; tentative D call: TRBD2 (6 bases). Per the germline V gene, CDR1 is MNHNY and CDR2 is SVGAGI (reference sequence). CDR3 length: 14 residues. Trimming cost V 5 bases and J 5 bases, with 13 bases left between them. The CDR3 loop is CASSPEGLDNEQFF. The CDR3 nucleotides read TGTGCCAGCAGTCCTGAGGGACTGGACAATGAGCAGTTCTTC.

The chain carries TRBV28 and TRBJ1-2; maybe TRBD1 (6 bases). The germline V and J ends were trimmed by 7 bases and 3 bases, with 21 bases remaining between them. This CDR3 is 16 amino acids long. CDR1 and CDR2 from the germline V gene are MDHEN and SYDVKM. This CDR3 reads CASTRPPGAKDYGYTF. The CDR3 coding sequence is TGTGCCAGCACCCGGCCCCCGGGGGCCAAGGACTATGGCTACACCTTC.

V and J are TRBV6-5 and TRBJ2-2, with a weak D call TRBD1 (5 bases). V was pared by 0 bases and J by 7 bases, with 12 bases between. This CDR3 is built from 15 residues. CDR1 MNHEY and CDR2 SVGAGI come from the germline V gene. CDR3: CASSYSVGLNGELFF. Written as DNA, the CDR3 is TGTGCCAGCAGTTACTCTGTGGGGCTTAACGGGGAGCTGTTTTTT.

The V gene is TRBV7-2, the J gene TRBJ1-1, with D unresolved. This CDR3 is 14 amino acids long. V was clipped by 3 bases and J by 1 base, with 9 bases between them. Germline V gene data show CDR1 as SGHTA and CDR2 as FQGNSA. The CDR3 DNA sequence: TGTGCCAGCAGCTTGAGGGTGCCGAACACTGAAGCTTTCTTT. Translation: CASSLRVPNTEAFF.

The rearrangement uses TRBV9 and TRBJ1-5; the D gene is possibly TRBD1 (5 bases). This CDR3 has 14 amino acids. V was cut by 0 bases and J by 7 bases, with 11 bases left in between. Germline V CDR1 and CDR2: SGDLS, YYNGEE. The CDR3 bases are TGTGCCAGCAGCGTAGCTGGGACTGGGCAGCCCCAGCATTTT. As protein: CASSVAGTGQPQHF.

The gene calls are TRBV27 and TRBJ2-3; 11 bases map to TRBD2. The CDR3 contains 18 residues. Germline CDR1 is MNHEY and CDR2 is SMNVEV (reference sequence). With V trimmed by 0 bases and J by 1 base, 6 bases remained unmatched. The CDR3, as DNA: TGTGCCAGCAGTTTATCGGACCCGGGACTAGCGGGCACAGATACGCAGTATTTT. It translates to CASSLSDPGLAGTDTQYF.

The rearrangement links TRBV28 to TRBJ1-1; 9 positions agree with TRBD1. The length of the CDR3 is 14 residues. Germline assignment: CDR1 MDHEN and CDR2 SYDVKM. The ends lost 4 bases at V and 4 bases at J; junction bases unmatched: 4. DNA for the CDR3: TGTGCCAGCAGTTCGGAGACAGGGGGCACTGAAGCTTTCTTT. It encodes CASSSETGGTEAFF. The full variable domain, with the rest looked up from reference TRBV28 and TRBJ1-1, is DVKVTQSSRYLVKRTGEKVFLECVQDMDHENMFWYRQDPGLGLRLIYFSYDVKMKEKGDIPEGYSVSREKKERFSLILESASTNQTSMYLCASSSETGGTEAFFGQGTRLTVV.

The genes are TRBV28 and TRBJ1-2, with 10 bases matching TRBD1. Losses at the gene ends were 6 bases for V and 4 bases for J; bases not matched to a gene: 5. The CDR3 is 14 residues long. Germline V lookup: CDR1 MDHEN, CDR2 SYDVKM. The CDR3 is CASRGTGVVYGYTF. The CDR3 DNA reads TGTGCCAGCAGGGGGACAGGGGTGGTCTATGGCTACACCTTC.

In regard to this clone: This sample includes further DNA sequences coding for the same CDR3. The CDR3 protein is CSASGTYEQYF. Written as DNA, the CDR3 is TGCAGTGCTTCGGGGACCTACGAGCAGTACTTC. The chain recombines TRBV20-1 with TRBJ2-7; D is perhaps TRBD2 (5 bases). The germline gives CDR1 DFQATT, CDR2 SNEGSKA (reference sequence). The germline V and J ends were trimmed by 5 bases and 2 bases, with 7 bases remaining between them. This CDR3 spans 11 amino acids.

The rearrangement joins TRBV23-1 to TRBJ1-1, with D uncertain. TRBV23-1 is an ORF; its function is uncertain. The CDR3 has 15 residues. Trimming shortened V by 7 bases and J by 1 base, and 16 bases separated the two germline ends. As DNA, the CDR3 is TGCGCCAGCAAGTTAGGAGTAATCCAGAACACTGAAGCTTTCTTT. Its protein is CASKLGVIQNTEAFF.

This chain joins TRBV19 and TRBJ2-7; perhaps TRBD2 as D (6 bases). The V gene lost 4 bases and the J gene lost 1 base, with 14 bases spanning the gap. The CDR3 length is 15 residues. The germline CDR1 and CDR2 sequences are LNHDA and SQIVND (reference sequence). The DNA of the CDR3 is TGTGCCAGTAGTAGATTGGCGGGGACTTCCTACGAGCAGTACTTC. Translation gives CASSRLAGTSYEQYF.

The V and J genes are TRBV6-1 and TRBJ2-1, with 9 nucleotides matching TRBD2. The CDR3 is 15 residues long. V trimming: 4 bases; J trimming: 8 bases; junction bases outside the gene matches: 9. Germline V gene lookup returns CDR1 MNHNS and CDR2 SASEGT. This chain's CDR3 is CASSALAGTSDEQFF. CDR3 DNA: TGTGCCAGCAGTGCTCTAGCGGGGACATCGGATGAGCAGTTCTTC.

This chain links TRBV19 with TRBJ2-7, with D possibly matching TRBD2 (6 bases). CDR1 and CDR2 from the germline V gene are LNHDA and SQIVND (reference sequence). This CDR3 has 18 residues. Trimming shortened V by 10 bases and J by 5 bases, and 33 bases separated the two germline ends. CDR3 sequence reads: CATIIHAKGSGTGDEQYF. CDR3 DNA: TGTGCCACCATCATCCATGCAAAGGGCTCAGGGACGGGGGACGAGCAGTACTTC.

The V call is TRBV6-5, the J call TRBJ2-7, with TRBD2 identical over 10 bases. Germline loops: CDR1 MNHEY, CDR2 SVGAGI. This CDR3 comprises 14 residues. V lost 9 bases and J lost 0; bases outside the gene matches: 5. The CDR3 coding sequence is TGTGCCAGTTGGACTAGCGGTAGCTCCTACGAGCAGTACTTC. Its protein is CASWTSGSSYEQYF.

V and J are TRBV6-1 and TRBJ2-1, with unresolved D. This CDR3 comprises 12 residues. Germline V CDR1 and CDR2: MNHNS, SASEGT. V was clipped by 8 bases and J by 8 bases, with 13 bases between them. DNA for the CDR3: TGTGCCAGCCGGAAGGGATACGATGAGCAGTTCTTC. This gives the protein CASRKGYDEQFF.

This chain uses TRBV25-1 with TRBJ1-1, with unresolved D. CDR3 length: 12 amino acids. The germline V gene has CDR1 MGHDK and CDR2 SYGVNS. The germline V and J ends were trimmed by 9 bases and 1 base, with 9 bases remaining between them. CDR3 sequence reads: CASKGPNTEAFF. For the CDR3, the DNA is TGTGCCAGTAAAGGACCGAACACTGAAGCTTTCTTT.

CDR3 region: CASSLGQGFSSPLHF. For the CDR3, the DNA is TGTGCCAGTAGTTTGGGACAGGGTTTCAGTTCACCCCTCCACTTT. The chain employs TRBV19 and TRBJ1-6; 9 nucleotides line up with TRBD1. The CDR3 length is 15 residues. Trimming cost V 5 bases and J 9 bases; bases outside gene matches: 8. CDR1 and CDR2 from the germline V gene are LNHDA and SQIVND (reference sequence).

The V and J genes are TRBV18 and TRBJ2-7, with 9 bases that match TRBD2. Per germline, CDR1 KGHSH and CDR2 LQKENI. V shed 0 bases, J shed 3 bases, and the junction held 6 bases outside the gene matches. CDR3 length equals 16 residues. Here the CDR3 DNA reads TGTGCCAGCTCACCACCGAGGCGGGAGGGCCACTACGAGCAGTACTTC. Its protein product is CASSPPRREGHYEQYF.

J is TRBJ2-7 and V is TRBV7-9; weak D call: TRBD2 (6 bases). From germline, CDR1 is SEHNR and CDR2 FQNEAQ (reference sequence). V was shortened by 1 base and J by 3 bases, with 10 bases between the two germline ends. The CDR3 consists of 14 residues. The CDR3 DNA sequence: TGTGCCAGCAGCTTAGGGACTACCCTCTACGAGCAGTACTTC. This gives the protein CASSLGTTLYEQYF. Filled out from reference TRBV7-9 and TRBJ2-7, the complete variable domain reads DTGVSQNPRHKITKRGQNVTFRCDPISEHNRLYWYRQTLGQGPEFLTYFQNEAQLEKSRLLSDRFSAERPKGSFSTLEIQRTEQGDSAMYLCASSLGTTLYEQYFGPGTRLTVT.